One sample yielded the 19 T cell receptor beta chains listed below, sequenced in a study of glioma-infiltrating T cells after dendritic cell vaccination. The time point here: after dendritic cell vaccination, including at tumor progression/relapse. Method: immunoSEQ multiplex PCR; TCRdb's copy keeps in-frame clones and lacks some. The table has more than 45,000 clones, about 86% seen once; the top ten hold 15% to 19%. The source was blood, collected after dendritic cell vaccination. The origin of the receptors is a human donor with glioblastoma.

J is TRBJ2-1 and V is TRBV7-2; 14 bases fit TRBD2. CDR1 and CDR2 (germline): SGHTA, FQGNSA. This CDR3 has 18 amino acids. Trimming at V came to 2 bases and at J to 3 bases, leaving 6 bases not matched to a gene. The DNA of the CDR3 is TGTGCCAGCAGCTTAAGGGGACTAGCGGGGGTAGGCTACAATGAGCAGTTCTTC. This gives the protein CASSLRGLAGVGYNEQFF.

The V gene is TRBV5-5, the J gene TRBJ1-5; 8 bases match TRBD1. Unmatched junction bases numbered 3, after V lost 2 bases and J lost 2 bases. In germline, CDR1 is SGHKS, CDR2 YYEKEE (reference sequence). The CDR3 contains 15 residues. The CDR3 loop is CASSFIQGGNQPQHF. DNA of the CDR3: TGTGCCAGCAGCTTTATACAGGGGGGCAATCAGCCCCAGCATTTT.

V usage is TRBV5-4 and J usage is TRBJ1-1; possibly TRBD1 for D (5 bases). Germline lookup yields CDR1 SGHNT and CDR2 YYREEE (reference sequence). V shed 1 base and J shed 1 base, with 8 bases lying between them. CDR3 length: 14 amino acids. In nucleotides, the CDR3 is TGTGCCAGCAGCTTGCCAGGGTGGAACACTGAAGCTTTCTTT. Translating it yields CASSLPGWNTEAFF.

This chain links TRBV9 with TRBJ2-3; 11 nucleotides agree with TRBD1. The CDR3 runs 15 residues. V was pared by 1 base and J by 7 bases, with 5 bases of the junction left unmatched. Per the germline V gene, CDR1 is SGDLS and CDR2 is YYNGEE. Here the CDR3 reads CASSVWTGGVHTQYF. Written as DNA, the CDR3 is TGTGCCAGCAGCGTATGGACAGGGGGCGTACATACGCAGTATTTT.

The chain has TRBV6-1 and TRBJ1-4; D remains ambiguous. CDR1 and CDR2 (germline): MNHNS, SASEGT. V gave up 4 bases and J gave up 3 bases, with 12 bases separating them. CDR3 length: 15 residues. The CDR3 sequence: CASSGLTRPNEKLFF. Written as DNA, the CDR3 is TGTGCCAGCAGTGGCCTCACACGCCCTAATGAAAAACTGTTTTTT.

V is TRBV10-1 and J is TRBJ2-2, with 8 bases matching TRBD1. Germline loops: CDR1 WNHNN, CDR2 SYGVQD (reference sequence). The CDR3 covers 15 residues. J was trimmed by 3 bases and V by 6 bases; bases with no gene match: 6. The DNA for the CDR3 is TGCGCCAGCAGGTCCGGGACAGGTGACACCGGGGAGCTGTTTTTT. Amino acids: CASRSGTGDTGELFF.

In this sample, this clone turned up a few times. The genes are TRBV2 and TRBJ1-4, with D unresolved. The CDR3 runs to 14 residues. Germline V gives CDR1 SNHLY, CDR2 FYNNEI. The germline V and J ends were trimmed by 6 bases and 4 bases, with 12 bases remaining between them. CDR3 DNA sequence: TGTGCCAGCAGGGCTCCGGGGAGTAATGAAAAACTGTTTTTT. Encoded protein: CASRAPGSNEKLFF.

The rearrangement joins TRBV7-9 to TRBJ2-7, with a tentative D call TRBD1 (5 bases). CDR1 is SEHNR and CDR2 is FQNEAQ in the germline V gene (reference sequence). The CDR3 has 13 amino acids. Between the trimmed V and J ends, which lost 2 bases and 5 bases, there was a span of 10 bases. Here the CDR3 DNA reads TGTGCCAGCAGCTTACCGACAGCCAACGAGCAGTACTTC. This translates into CASSLPTANEQYF.

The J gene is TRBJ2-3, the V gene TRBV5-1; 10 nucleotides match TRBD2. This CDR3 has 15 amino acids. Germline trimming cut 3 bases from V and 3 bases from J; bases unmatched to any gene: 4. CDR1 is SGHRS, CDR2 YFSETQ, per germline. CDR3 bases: TGCGCCAGCAGCTGGAGCGGGGGGGAGACAGATACGCAGTATTTT. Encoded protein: CASSWSGGETDTQYF.

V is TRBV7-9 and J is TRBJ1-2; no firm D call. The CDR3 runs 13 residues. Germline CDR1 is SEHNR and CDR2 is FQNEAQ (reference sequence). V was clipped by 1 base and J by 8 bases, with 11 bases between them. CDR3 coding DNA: TGTGCCAGCAGCTTAGGCGGGGTGAGAGGCTACACCTTC. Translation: CASSLGGVRGYTF.

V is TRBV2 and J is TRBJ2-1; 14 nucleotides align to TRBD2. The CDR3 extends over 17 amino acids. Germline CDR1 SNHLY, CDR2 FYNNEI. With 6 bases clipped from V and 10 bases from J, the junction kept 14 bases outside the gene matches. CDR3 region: CASRKGLAGASFMEQFF. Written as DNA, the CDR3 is TGTGCCAGCAGGAAGGGACTAGCGGGGGCCTCCTTTATGGAGCAGTTCTTC. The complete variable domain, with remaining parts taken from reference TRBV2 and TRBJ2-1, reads EPEVTQTPSHQVTQMGQEVILRCVPISNHLYFYWYRQILGQKVEFLVSFYNNEISEKSEIFDDQFSVERPDGSNFTLKIRSTKLEDSAMYFCASRKGLAGASFMEQFFGPGTRLTVL.

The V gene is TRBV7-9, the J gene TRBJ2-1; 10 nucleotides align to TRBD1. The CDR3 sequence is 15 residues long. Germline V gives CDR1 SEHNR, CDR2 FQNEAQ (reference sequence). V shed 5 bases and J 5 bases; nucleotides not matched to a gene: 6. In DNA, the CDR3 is TGTGCCAGCAGCACAGGACAGGGGGAGGACAATGAGCAGTTCTTC. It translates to CASSTGQGEDNEQFF.

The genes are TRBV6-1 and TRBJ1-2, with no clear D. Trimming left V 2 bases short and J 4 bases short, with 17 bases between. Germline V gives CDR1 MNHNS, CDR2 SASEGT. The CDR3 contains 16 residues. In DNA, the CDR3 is TGTGCCAGCAGTGAATTTTTGGCTTCCCGCGGCTATGGCTACACCTTC. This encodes CASSEFLASRGYGYTF.

The CDR3 protein is CASSTTGYGYTF. CDR3 coding DNA: TGTGCCAGCAGCACGACAGGTTATGGCTACACCTTC. The chain carries TRBV6-5 and TRBJ1-2, with D tentatively TRBD1 (6 bases). The ends were cut back, 6 bases at V and 5 bases at J, with 10 bases in the middle. The CDR3 spans 12 residues. The germline V gene encodes CDR1 MNHEY and CDR2 SVGAGI.

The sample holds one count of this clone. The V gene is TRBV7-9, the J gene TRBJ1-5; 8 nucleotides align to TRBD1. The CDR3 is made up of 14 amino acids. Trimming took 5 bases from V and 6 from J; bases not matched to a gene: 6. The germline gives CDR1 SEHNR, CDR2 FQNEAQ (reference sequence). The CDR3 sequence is CASSPQGAVQPQHF. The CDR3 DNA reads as TGTGCCAGCAGCCCCCAGGGGGCCGTTCAGCCCCAGCATTTT. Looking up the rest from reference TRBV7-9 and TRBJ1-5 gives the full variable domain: DTGVSQNPRHKITKRGQNVTFRCDPISEHNRLYWYRQTLGQGPEFLTYFQNEAQLEKSRLLSDRFSAERPKGSFSTLEIQRTEQGDSAMYLCASSPQGAVQPQHFGDGTRLSIL.

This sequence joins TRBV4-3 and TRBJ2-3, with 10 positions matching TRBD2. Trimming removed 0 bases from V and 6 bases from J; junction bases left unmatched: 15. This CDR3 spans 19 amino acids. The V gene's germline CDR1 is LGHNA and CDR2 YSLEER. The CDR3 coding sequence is TGCGCCAGCAGCCAAGAACCAGGCAGGGAAGCGGGGGGGCGGGATACGCAGTATTTT. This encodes CASSQEPGREAGGRDTQYF.

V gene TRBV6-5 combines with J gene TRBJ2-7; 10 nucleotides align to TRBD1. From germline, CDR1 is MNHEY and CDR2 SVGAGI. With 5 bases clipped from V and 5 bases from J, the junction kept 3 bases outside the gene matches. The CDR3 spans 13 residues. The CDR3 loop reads CASSPGTGDEQYF. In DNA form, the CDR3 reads TGTGCCAGCAGTCCCGGGACAGGGGACGAGCAGTACTTC.

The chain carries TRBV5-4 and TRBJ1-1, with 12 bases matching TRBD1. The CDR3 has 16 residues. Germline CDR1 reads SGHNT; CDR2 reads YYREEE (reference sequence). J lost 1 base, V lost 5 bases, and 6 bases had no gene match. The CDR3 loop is CASRGQGARTNTEAFF. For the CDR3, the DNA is TGTGCCAGCAGGGGACAGGGGGCTAGGACGAACACTGAAGCTTTCTTT. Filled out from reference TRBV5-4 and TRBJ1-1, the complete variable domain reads ETGVTQSPTHLIKTRGQQVTLRCSSQSGHNTVSWYQQALGQGPQFIFQYYREEENGRGNFPPRFSGLQFPNYSSELNVNALELDDSALYLCASRGQGARTNTEAFFGQGTRLTVV.

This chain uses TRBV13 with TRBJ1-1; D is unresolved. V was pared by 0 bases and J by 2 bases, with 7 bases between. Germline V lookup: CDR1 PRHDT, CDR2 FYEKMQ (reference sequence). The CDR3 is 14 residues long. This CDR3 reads CASSLGLRNTEAFF. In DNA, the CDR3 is TGTGCCAGCAGCTTAGGTCTCAGAAACACTGAAGCTTTCTTT.